This T cell receptor (beta chain) was recovered during a study of T cell changes during pregnancy in multiple sclerosis (dated by TCRdb to about 2019). The study in broad terms: The study looked at changes in the T cell repertoire across pregnancy in women with multiple sclerosis.

With regard to this clone: Its cognate antigen has yet to be identified. The record has no base qualities; no much larger clone is one base away.

Library method: the immunoSEQ multiplex PCR assay. The table comes from immuneACCESS by way of TCRdb, which keeps in-frame sequences with V and J called. Part of the clones is missing from these tables; in studies checked, under half for an unresolved V gene and the rest for unknown reasons. The table for this sample lists more than 55,000 clones; 94% of them were counted only once. The top ten clonotypes cover roughly 2.5% of the sample. The germline V gene (reference sequence) supplies CDR1 SGHKS and CDR2 YYEKEE. Germline trimming: 1 base from V, 5 bases from J; junction bases outside gene matches: 5. The CDR3 spans 15 residues, from the cysteine through the phenylalanine. Only CDR3 DNA is held: 45 bases, read in frame from base 1.

The V and J segments used are TRBV5-5 and TRBJ1-5, with 8 bases matching TRBD1. The TCR comes from a female donor with multiple sclerosis, enrolled in a pregnancy study. The input for sequencing was CD8+ T cells from peripheral blood mononuclear cells, taken after pregnancy. Here is the DNA: TGTGCCAGCAGCTTGTTCAGGGGGCGATATCAGCCCCAGCATTTT. This translates into CASSLFRGRYQPQHF.